A single sample gave rise to the 30 T cell receptor beta chains below, sequenced in a study of shared clonotypes between healthy human individuals. The table came from immunoSEQ multiplex PCR; TCRdb's copy has only in-frame clones and leaves some out. The sample shows about 2,500,000 clones, around 90% of them seen only once. The specimen was naive CD4+ T cells sorted from blood. Subset denoted: CD45RA+ positively selected. Every receptor here comes from a man younger than 30 in good health.

The genes are TRBV6-5 and TRBJ2-7; no clear D gene. CDR1 is MNHEY, CDR2 SVGAGI, per germline. CDR3 length: 12 amino acids. V dropped 6 bases and J dropped 5 bases, with 11 bases sitting between them. CDR3 sequence reads: CASSPNGHEQYF. The CDR3 DNA sequence: TGTGCCAGCAGCCCTAACGGCCACGAGCAGTACTTC.

V gene TRBV28 combines with J gene TRBJ2-5; D unclear. Judging by the DNA end, TRBJ2-7 fits better; the J call may be wrong. The CDR3 has 11 amino acids. In germline, CDR1 is MDHEN, CDR2 SYDVKM. The DNA for the CDR3 is TGTGCCAGCAGGACCTCCTACGAGCAGTACTTC. This encodes CASRTSYEQYF.

This sequence joins TRBV19 and TRBJ1-4, with no clear D. Per the germline V gene, CDR1 is LNHDA and CDR2 is SQIVND (reference sequence). The V end lost 7 bases, the J end lost 5 bases, and 14 bases lay between the germline ends. This CDR3 spans 14 amino acids. CDR3 sequence reads: CASKDPRWNEKLFF. The DNA for the CDR3 is TGTGCCAGTAAAGACCCACGGTGGAATGAAAAACTGTTTTTT.

The rearrangement joins TRBV7-9 to TRBJ1-2, with 9 positions matching TRBD1. From germline, CDR1 is SEHNR and CDR2 FQNEAQ (reference sequence). The CDR3 covers 13 residues. The ends lost 3 bases at V and 5 bases at J; junction bases unmatched: 1. The CDR3 loop is CASSFGTGYGYTF. DNA for the CDR3: TGTGCCAGCAGCTTCGGGACAGGGTATGGCTACACCTTC.

V and J are TRBV7-2 and TRBJ1-5; TRBD1 is a possible D gene (6 bases). Germline V gives CDR1 SGHTA, CDR2 FQGNSA. There are 14 residues in the CDR3. Between the trimmed V and J ends, which lost 5 bases and 4 bases, there was a span of 12 bases. The CDR3 coding sequence is TGTGCCAGCAGCCCATGGCAGGGGAATCAGCCCCAGCATTTT. Protein product: CASSPWQGNQPQHF.

This chain joins TRBV4-1 and TRBJ1-2, with D unclear. This CDR3 is 16 amino acids long. Germline V gene lookup returns CDR1 MGHRA and CDR2 YSYEKL. V was cut by 4 bases and J by 1 base, with 16 bases left in between. The CDR3 protein is CASSPSGAGSNYGYTF. CDR3 bases: TGCGCCAGCAGCCCCTCCGGCGCAGGCAGTAACTATGGCTACACCTTC.

This sequence joins TRBV7-9 and TRBJ2-4; D is unclear. Per the germline V gene, CDR1 is SEHNR and CDR2 is FQNEAQ (reference sequence). This CDR3 contains 17 residues. The V gene lost 1 base and the J gene lost 0 bases, with 13 bases spanning the gap. In DNA, the CDR3 is TGTGCCAGCAGCTTAGGGACCGGGCTCCTAGCCAAAAACATTCAGTACTTC. Protein sequence: CASSLGTGLLAKNIQYF.

The J gene is TRBJ2-2, the V gene TRBV5-4; D tentatively fits TRBD1 or TRBD2 (6 bases each). Germline values: CDR1 SGHNT, CDR2 YYREEE (reference sequence). V was shortened by 4 bases and J by 1 base, with 14 bases between the two germline ends. The CDR3 has 16 residues. As DNA, the CDR3 is TGTGCCAGCAGCCGCGGGACAAGTTGGAACACCGGGGAGCTGTTTTTT. Encoded protein: CASSRGTSWNTGELFF.

The sample holds a few counts of this clone. This sequence joins TRBV6-5 and TRBJ1-1; no clear D. Deletions cut 2 bases from V and 1 base from J, with 8 bases between. The CDR3 has 14 residues. The V gene's germline CDR1 is MNHEY and CDR2 SVGAGI. In DNA form, the CDR3 reads TGTGCCAGCAGTTACAAGGGTTGGAACACTGAAGCTTTCTTT. It yields the protein CASSYKGWNTEAFF.

J is TRBJ2-5 and V is TRBV11-3, with a tentative D call TRBD2 (6 bases). The germline V gene encodes CDR1 SGHNT and CDR2 YENEEA. This CDR3 spans 16 amino acids. V was pared by 1 base and J by 1 base, with 13 bases between. CDR3 in DNA: TGTGCCAGCAGCTTAGGGGTATGGGGGGTCCAAGAGACCCAGTACTTC. Residues: CASSLGVWGVQETQYF.

The V call is TRBV11-3, the J call TRBJ2-2; D may be TRBD2 (6 bases). Germline V gene lookup returns CDR1 SGHNT and CDR2 YENEEA. The CDR3 runs 13 residues. Deletions cut 7 bases from V and 2 bases from J, with 8 bases between. The CDR3 reads CASTEGNTGELFF. CDR3 nucleotides: TGTGCCAGCACGGAGGGAAACACCGGGGAGCTGTTTTTT.

The gene calls are TRBV2 and TRBJ1-1; D not resolved. This CDR3 is built from 16 residues. Per germline, CDR1 SNHLY and CDR2 FYNNEI. Trimming cost V 1 base and J 1 base, with 13 bases left between them. CDR3 DNA: TGTGCCAGCAGTGAAGATGCACCGAGCCGGAACACTGAAGCTTTCTTT. Its protein is CASSEDAPSRNTEAFF.

V gene TRBV29-1 combines with J gene TRBJ2-5; no clear D. This CDR3 has 13 amino acids. Germline values: CDR1 SQVTM, CDR2 ANQGSEA. V lost 4 bases and J 4 bases, leaving 13 bases between the germline ends. The chain's CDR3 is CSVGNSKSETQYF. CDR3 coding DNA: TGCAGCGTTGGTAACAGCAAATCAGAGACCCAGTACTTC.

The chain links TRBV6-1 to TRBJ1-3; 7 nucleotides match TRBD1. Trimming cost V 5 bases and J 4 bases; bases outside gene matches: 5. Germline V CDR1 and CDR2: MNHNS, SASEGT. The CDR3 is 14 residues long. The CDR3 DNA follows: TGTGCCAGCAGTTTGCAGGGGGTAGGAAACACCATATATTTT. This translates into CASSLQGVGNTIYF.

V gene TRBV6-5 combines with J gene TRBJ2-6; unclear D gene. Between the trimmed V and J ends, which lost 0 bases and 4 bases, there was a span of 10 bases. Germline V gene data show CDR1 as MNHEY and CDR2 as SVGAGI. The CDR3 spans 16 residues. The CDR3 loop is CASSYSFALGANVLTF. CDR3 coding DNA: TGTGCCAGCAGTTACTCTTTCGCTCTGGGGGCCAACGTCCTGACTTTC.

The chain joins TRBV7-6 to TRBJ1-1; D might be TRBD1 (6 bases). This CDR3 contains 15 residues. Trimming cost V 4 bases and J 1 base, with 13 bases left between them. Germline loops: CDR1 SGHVS, CDR2 FNYEAQ. The CDR3 spells CASSSMGGANTEAFF. The CDR3, as DNA: TGTGCCAGCAGCTCGATGGGGGGGGCGAACACTGAAGCTTTCTTT.

The CDR3 spells CASSLARWDGIKDTQYF. The CDR3 region has the DNA TGCGCCAGCAGCTTGGCCCGTTGGGATGGGATAAAAGATACGCAGTATTTT. This chain links TRBV5-1 with TRBJ2-3; no clear D. The germline V and J ends were trimmed by 0 bases and 5 bases, with 19 bases remaining between them. The CDR3 length is 17 residues. CDR1 and CDR2 (germline): SGHRS, YFSETQ. The whole variable domain, remainder taken from reference TRBV5-1 and TRBJ2-3, is KAGVTQTPRYLIKTRGQQVTLSCSPISGHRSVSWYQQTPGQGLQFLFEYFSETQRNKGNFPGRFSGRQFSNSRSEMNVSTLELGDSALYLCASSLARWDGIKDTQYFGPGTRLTVL.

The V gene is TRBV29-1, the J gene TRBJ2-7; 7 bases are shared with TRBD1. The V and J ends lost 4 bases and 6 bases, in that order; junction bases with no gene match: 9. CDR1 and CDR2 from the germline V gene are SQVTM and ANQGSEA. This CDR3 is 13 amino acids long. The CDR3 loop reads CSVAALTGSEQYF. CDR3 DNA: TGCAGCGTTGCCGCATTGACAGGGTCCGAGCAGTACTTC.

This sequence joins TRBV11-2 and TRBJ2-2, with D perhaps matching TRBD2 (5 bases). V lost 3 bases to trimming and J lost 5 bases, with 13 bases between them. The CDR3 length is 15 residues. Germline V lookup: CDR1 SGHAT, CDR2 FQNNGV. The CDR3 loop reads CASSLEISGTGELFF. In DNA, the CDR3 is TGTGCCAGCAGCTTGGAGATCTCGGGAACCGGGGAGCTGTTTTTT.

J is TRBJ1-4 and V is TRBV18; TRBD1 matches at 10 bases. The CDR3 totals 19 residues. CDR1 KGHSH and CDR2 LQKENI come from the germline V gene. Trimming removed 2 bases from V and 7 bases from J; junction bases left unmatched: 16. This CDR3 is CASSPKVVRPGTGAEKLFF. Here the CDR3 DNA reads TGTGCCAGCTCACCAAAAGTAGTTAGACCCGGGACAGGGGCTGAAAAACTGTTTTTT.

This clone was recorded once. The rearrangement uses TRBV10-1 and TRBJ1-2; TRBD1 matches at 7 bases. Germline V lookup: CDR1 WNHNN, CDR2 SYGVQD (reference sequence). V dropped 3 bases and J dropped 5; count of bases not matched to a gene: 9. This CDR3 is 15 amino acids long. The chain's CDR3 is CASSDRDRERYGYTF. CDR3 sequence (DNA): TGCGCCAGCAGTGATCGAGACAGGGAACGATATGGCTACACCTTC.

The CDR3: CAISERDRTTTGELFF. CDR3 in DNA: TGTGCCATCAGTGAAAGGGACAGGACAACCACCGGGGAGCTGTTTTTT. The rearrangement links TRBV10-3 to TRBJ2-2, with TRBD1 identical over 8 bases. The germline V gene encodes CDR1 ENHRY and CDR2 SYGVKD. The CDR3 runs 16 residues. The V and J ends lost 3 bases and 4 bases, in that order; junction bases with no gene match: 7.

The chain combines TRBV20-1 with TRBJ2-2, with D possibly TRBD2 on 5 matching bases. Germline V gene data show CDR1 as DFQATT and CDR2 as SNEGSKA (reference sequence). With 2 bases removed from V and 8 bases from J, the gap between germline ends came to 6 bases. The length of the CDR3 is 11 residues. Here the CDR3 DNA reads TGCAGTGCTAGATCGGGGGGGGAGCTGTTTTTT. It yields the protein CSARSGGELFF.

The genes are TRBV25-1 and TRBJ2-5, with 11 bases identical to TRBD2. J lost 3 bases, V lost 6 bases, and 6 bases had no gene match. Germline V gene sequence: CDR1 MGHDK, CDR2 SYGVNS. The CDR3 length is 15 residues. The CDR3 reads CASRLAGGNEETQYF. DNA of the CDR3: TGTGCCAGCAGGCTAGCGGGAGGAAACGAAGAGACCCAGTACTTC. Together with reference TRBV25-1 and TRBJ2-5, the CDR3 gives the full variable domain: EADIYQTPRYLVIGTGKKITLECSQTMGHDKMYWYQQDPGMELHLIHYSYGVNSTEKGDLSSESTVSRIRTEHFPLTLESARPSHTSQYLCASRLAGGNEETQYFGPGTRLLVL.

The chain employs TRBV5-4 and TRBJ2-2, with 11 bases aligning to TRBD1. The CDR3 has 14 amino acids. With V trimmed by 7 bases and J by 4 bases, 3 bases remained unmatched. Germline V gene data show CDR1 as SGHNT and CDR2 as YYREEE (reference sequence). DNA for the CDR3: TGTGCCAGCGGACAGGGGGCGGGCACCGGGGAGCTGTTTTTT. Amino acid sequence: CASGQGAGTGELFF. The complete variable domain, with remaining parts taken from reference TRBV5-4 and TRBJ2-2, reads ETGVTQSPTHLIKTRGQQVTLRCSSQSGHNTVSWYQQALGQGPQFIFQYYREEENGRGNFPPRFSGLQFPNYSSELNVNALELDDSALYLCASGQGAGTGELFFGEGSRLTVL.

The rearrangement uses TRBV29-1 and TRBJ2-1; D gene unclear. Germline CDR1 and CDR2: SQVTM and ANQGSEA. V was cut by 5 bases and J by 1 base, with 15 bases left in between. The CDR3 is 15 residues long. CDR3 residues: CSVPKSGLSYNEQFF. The CDR3 DNA reads as TGCAGCGTTCCAAAGTCGGGTCTATCCTACAATGAGCAGTTCTTC.

The chain is built from TRBV28 and TRBJ2-1; 10 bases match TRBD2. The ends lost 5 bases at V and 4 bases at J; junction bases unmatched: 5. The CDR3 is made up of 15 amino acids. Germline loops: CDR1 MDHEN, CDR2 SYDVKM. CDR3 nucleotide sequence: TGTGCCAGCAGTGAAAGCGGGGGGGTGTACAATGAGCAGTTCTTC. Amino acid sequence: CASSESGGVYNEQFF.

The chain links TRBV10-3 to TRBJ2-7; D not resolved. The length of the CDR3 is 12 residues. V shed 1 base and J shed 5 bases, with 6 bases lying between them. CDR1 ENHRY and CDR2 SYGVKD come from the germline V gene. The CDR3 loop is CAISEFRDEQYF. CDR3 DNA: TGTGCCATCAGTGAGTTTAGAGACGAGCAGTACTTC.

The chain is built from TRBV6-5 and TRBJ1-1, with 9 nucleotides matching TRBD1. The CDR3 runs to 12 residues. Germline CDR1 MNHEY, CDR2 SVGAGI. The trim removed 2 bases at V and 13 bases at J, leaving 5 bases unmatched. The CDR3 sequence is CASSYNRDRVFF. The CDR3, as DNA: TGTGCCAGCAGTTACAACCGGGACAGGGTTTTCTTT.

This rearrangement joins TRBV5-1 to TRBJ2-1, with a tentative D call TRBD1 (6 bases). The CDR3 loop spans 16 amino acids. Germline values: CDR1 SGHRS, CDR2 YFSETQ. With 0 bases removed from V and 4 bases from J, the gap between germline ends came to 14 bases. This CDR3 is CASSLAPRQAYNEQFF. CDR3 in DNA: TGCGCCAGCAGCTTGGCCCCAAGACAGGCGTACAATGAGCAGTTCTTC.